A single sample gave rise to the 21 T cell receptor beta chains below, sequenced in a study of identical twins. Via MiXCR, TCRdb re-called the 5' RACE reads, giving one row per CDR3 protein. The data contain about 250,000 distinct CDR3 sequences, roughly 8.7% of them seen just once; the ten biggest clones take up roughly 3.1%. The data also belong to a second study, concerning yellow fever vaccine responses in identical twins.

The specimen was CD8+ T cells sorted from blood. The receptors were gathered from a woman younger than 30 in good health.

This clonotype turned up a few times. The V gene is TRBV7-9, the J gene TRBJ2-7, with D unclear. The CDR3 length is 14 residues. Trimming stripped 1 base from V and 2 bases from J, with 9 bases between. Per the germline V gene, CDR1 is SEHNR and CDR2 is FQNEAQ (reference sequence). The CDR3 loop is CASSLVGNPYEQYF. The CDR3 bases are TGTGCCAGCAGCTTAGTAGGGAATCCCTACGAGCAGTACTTC.

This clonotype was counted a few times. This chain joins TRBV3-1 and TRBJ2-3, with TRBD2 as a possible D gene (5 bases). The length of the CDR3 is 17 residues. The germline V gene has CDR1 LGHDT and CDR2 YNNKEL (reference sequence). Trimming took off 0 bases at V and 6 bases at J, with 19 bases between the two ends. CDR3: CASSQDKEVVFGDTQYF. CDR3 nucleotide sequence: TGTGCCAGCAGCCAAGATAAGGAGGTTGTCTTTGGGGATACGCAGTATTTT.

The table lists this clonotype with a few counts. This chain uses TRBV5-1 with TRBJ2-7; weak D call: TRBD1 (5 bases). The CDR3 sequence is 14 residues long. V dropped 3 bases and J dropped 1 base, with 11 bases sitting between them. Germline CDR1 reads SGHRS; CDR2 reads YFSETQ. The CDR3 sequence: CASSWSTGSYEQYF. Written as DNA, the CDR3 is TGCGCCAGCAGCTGGTCTACAGGATCCTACGAGCAGTACTTC.

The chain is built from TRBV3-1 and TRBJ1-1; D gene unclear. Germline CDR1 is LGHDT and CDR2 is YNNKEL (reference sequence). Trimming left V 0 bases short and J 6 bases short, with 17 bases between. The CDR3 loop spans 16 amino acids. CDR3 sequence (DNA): TGTGCCAGCAGCCAAGATTTCGGCCTGGTGGAGGCTGAAGCTTTCTTT. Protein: CASSQDFGLVEAEAFF.

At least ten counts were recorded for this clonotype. CDR3 residues: CATSTIPLEGQGVNEQFF. The CDR3 nucleotides are TGTGCCACCAGCACAATCCCCCTCGAGGGACAGGGGGTTAATGAGCAGTTCTTC. This sequence joins TRBV15 and TRBJ2-1, with TRBD1 matching over 11 bases. CDR1 and CDR2 from the germline V gene are LNHNV and YYDKDF (reference sequence). V gave up 4 bases and J gave up 7 bases; unmatched junction bases: 15. The CDR3 loop spans 18 amino acids.

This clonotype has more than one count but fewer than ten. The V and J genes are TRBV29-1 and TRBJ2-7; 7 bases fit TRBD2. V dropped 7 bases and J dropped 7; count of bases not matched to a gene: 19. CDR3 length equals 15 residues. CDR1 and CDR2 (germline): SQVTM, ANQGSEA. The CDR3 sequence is CSAVPSLAEVGEQYF. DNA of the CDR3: TGCAGCGCCGTACCCTCCCTAGCGGAGGTGGGAGAGCAGTACTTC.

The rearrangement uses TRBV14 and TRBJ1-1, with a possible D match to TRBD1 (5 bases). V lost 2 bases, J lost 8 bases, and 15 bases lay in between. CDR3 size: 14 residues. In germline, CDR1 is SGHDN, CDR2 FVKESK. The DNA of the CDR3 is TGTGCCAGCAGCCAAAATCGGCTAGGGGCCGAAGCTTTCTTT. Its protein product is CASSQNRLGAEAFF.

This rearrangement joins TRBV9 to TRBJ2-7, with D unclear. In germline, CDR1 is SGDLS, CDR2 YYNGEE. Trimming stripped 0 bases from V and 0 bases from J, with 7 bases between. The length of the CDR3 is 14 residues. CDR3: CASSVASASYEQYF. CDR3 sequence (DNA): TGTGCCAGCAGCGTAGCTTCGGCCTCCTACGAGCAGTACTTC.

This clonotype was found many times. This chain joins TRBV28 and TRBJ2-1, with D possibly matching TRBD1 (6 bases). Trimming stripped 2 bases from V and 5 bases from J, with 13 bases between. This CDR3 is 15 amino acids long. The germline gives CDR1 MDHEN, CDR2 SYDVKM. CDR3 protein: CASSLLHRVNNEQFF. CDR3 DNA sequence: TGTGCCAGCAGTTTACTCCACAGGGTCAACAATGAGCAGTTCTTC.

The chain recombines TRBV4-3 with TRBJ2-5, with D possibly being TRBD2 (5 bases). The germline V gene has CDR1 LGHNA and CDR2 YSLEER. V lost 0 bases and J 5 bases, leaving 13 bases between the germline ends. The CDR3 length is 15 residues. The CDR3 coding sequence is TGCGCCAGCAGCCAAGACCCGCTACTAGTGGAGACCCAGTACTTC. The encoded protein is CASSQDPLLVETQYF.

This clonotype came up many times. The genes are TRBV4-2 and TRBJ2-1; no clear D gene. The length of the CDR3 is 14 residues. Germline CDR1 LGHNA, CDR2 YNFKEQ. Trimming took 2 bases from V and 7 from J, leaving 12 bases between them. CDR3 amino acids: CASSQSWEGNEQFF. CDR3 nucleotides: TGTGCCAGCAGCCAATCGTGGGAAGGTAATGAGCAGTTCTTC.

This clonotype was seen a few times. CDR3 in DNA: TGCGCCAGCAGCGATTCTAACAGGGTATTTGATACGCAGTATTTT. This gives the protein CASSDSNRVFDTQYF. This chain connects TRBV4-3 to TRBJ2-3; possibly TRBD1 for D (6 bases). Trimming pared 5 bases from V and 6 bases from J, leaving 18 bases between. The CDR3 has 15 residues. Per the germline V gene, CDR1 is LGHNA and CDR2 is YSLEER.

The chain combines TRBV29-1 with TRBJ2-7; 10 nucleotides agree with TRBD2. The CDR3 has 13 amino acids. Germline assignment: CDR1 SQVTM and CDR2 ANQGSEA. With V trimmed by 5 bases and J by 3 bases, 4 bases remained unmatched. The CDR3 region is CSVTSGVVYEQYF. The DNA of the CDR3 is TGCAGCGTTACTAGCGGGGTGGTCTACGAGCAGTACTTC.

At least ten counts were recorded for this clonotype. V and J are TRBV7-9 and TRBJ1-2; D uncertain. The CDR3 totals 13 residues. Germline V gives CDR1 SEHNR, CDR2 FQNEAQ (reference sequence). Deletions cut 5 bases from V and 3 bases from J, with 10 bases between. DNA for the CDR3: TGTGCCAGCAGCCCCCCCAGAGACTATGGCTACACCTTC. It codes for CASSPPRDYGYTF.

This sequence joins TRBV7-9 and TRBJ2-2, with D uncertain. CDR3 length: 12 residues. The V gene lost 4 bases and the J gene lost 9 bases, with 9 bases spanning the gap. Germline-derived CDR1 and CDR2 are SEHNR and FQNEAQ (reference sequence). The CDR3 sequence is CASSSVAWELFF. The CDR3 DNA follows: TGTGCCAGCAGCTCAGTGGCCTGGGAGCTGTTTTTT.

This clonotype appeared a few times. CDR3 sequence: CSARGVLAGEMSSYNEQFF. The DNA for the CDR3 is TGCAGTGCTAGAGGTGTTCTAGCGGGGGAAATGAGCTCCTACAATGAGCAGTTCTTC. The chain uses TRBV20-1 and TRBJ2-1; 10 bases match TRBD2. The ends lost 1 base at V and 0 bases at J; junction bases unmatched: 12. This CDR3 contains 19 residues. Germline CDR1 reads DFQATT; CDR2 reads SNEGSKA (reference sequence).

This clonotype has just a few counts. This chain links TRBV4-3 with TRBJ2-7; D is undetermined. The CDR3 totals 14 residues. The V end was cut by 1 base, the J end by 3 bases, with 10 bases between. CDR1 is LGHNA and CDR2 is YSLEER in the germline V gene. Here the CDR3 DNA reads TGCGCCAGCAGCCAAGTTTTGTCCCTCTACGAGCAGTACTTC. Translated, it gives CASSQVLSLYEQYF.

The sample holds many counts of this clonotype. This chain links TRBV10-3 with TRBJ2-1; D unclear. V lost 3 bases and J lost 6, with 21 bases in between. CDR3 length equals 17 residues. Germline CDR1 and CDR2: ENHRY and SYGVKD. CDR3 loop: CAISDGYRKAERNEQFF. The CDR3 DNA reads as TGTGCCATCAGTGACGGGTACAGAAAGGCAGAACGCAATGAGCAGTTCTTC.

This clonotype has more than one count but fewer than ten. CDR3 residues: CASRISGGGEQYF. The CDR3 DNA follows: TGTGCCAGCAGAATTTCTGGGGGAGGCGAGCAGTACTTC. The chain carries TRBV28 and TRBJ2-7; perhaps TRBD2 as D (6 bases). This CDR3 spans 13 amino acids. V shed 6 bases and J shed 6 bases, with 15 bases lying between them. Germline V lookup: CDR1 MDHEN, CDR2 SYDVKM.

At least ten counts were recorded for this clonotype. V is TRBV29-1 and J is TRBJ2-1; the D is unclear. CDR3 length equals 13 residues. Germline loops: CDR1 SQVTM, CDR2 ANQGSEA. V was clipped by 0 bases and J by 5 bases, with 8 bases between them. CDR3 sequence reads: CSVEDSQNNEQFF. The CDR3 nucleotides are TGCAGCGTTGAAGACTCCCAGAACAATGAGCAGTTCTTC.

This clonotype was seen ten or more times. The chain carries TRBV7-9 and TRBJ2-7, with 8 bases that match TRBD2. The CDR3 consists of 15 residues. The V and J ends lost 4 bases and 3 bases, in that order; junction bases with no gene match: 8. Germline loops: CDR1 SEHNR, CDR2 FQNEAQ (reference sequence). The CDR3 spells CASSSGLAEIYEQYF. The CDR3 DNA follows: TGTGCCAGCAGCTCAGGACTAGCCGAGATCTACGAGCAGTACTTC.